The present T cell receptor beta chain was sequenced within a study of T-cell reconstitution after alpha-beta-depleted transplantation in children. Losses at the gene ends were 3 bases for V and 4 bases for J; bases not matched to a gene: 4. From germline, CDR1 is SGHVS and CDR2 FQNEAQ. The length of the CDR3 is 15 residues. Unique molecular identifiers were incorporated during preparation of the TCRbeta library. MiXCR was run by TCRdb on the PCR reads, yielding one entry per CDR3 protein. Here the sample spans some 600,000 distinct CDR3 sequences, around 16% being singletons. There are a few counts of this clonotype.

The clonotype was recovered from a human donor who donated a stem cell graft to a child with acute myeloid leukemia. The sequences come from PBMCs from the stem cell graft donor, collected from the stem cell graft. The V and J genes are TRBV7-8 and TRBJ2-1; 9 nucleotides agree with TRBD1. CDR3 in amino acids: CASSFETGGYNEQFF. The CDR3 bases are TGTGCCAGCAGCTTCGAGACAGGGGGGTACAATGAGCAGTTCTTC. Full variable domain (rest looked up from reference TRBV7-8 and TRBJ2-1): GAGVSQSPRYKVAKRGQDVALRCDPISGHVSLFWYQQALGQGPEFLTYFQNEAQLDKSGLPSDRFFAERPEGSVSTLKIQRTQQEDSAVYLCASSFETGGYNEQFFGPGTRLTVL.